The clone carrying this TCR beta chain has a handful of counts. The sample originates from a study of untreated major depressive disorder. The repertoire was sequenced with immunoSEQ multiplex PCR; TCRdb's copy has only in-frame clones and lacks some. The data contain around 13,000 clones, 85% to 95% of them singletons. Patients had DSM-IV major depressive disorder with a Hamilton Depression score of at least 18. Patient depression severity was moderate to severe. Enrichment usually gave approximately 95% pure CD4+ T cells. The source is a woman aged 25 to 39 with major depressive disorder. Sequencing was performed on CD4+ T cells from PBMCs.

CDR3 bases: TGCGCCAGCAGCCAAGAAGGCTACAGTGGTAGCAATCAGCCCCAGCATTTT. Its protein product is CASSQEGYSGSNQPQHF. The V and J genes are TRBV4-3 and TRBJ1-5; D gene uncertain. There are 17 residues in the CDR3. Trimming cost V 0 bases and J 0 bases, with 12 bases left between them. Germline V lookup: CDR1 LGHNA, CDR2 YSLEER.